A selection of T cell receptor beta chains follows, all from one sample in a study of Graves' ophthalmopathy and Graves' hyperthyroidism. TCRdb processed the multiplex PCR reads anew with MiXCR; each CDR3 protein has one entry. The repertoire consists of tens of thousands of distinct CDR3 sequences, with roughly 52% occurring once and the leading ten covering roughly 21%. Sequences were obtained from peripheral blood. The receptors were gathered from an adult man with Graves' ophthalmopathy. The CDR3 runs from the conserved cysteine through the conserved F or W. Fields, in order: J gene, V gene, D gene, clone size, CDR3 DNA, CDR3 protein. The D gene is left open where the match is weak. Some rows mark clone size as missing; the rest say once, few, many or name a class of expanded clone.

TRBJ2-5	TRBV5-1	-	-	TGCGCCAGCAGCTTGGCCCCATCGTGGGTCGAGGAGACCCAGTACTTC	CASSLAPSWVEETQYF
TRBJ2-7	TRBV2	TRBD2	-	TGTGCCAGCAGTGACGGGACTAGCGGGAGGATGAGTGGGGAGCAGTACTTC	CASSDGTSGRMSGEQYF
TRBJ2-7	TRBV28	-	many	TGTGCCAGCAAAGGGGCAGGCGCCTTTTACGAGCAGTACTTC	CASKGAGAFYEQYF
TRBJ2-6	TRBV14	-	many	TGTGCCAGCAGCCTAGCCGGGACATCCTTCTCTGGGGCCAACGTCCTGACTTTC	CASSLAGTSFSGANVLTF
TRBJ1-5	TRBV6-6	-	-	TGTGCCAGCAGTCAGTCCGGTCAGCCCCAGCATTTT	CASSQSGQPQHF
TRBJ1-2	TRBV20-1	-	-	TGCAGTGCTCGCACCGGGGTCTATGGCTACACCTTC	CSARTGVYGYTF
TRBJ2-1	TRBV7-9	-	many	TGTGCCAGCAGCCCCGCTTGGGGCAGTCAGAGCTCCTACAATGAGCAGTTCTTC	CASSPAWGSQSSYNEQFF
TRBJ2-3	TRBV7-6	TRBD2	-	TGTGCCAGCAGCTTAGTGACTAGCGGGAGCACAGATACGCAGTATTTT	CASSLVTSGSTDTQYF
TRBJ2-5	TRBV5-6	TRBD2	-	TGTGCCAGCAGAGGGTCCGGACTAGAAGAAGAGACCCAGTACTTC	CASRGSGLEEETQYF
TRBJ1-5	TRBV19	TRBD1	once	TGTGCCAGTAGTACCGCCGGGACAGGGAAACATAGCAATCAGCCCCAGCATTTT	CASSTAGTGKHSNQPQHF
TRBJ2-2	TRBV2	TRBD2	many	TGTGCCAGCAGTTTAGCGGGACGACTAGGGGGCGGGGAGCTGTTTTTT	CASSLAGRLGGGELFF
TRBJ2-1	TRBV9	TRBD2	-	TGTGCCAGCAGCGTAGGTGGACTAGCGGGGCACCAGTTCTTC	CASSVGGLAGHQFF
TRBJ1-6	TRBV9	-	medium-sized	TGTGCCAGCAGCGTAGAAAAGGGTTCACCCCTCCACTTT	CASSVEKGSPLHF
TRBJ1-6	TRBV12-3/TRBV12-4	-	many	TGTGCCAGCAATCTCCTAGGGGACAATTCACCCCTCCACTTT	CASNLLGDNSPLHF
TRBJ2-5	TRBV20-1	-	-	TGCAGTGCTCCGAGGGGGTTAGAAGAGACTCAGTACTTC	CSAPRGLEETQYF
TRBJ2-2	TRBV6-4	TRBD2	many	TGTGCCAGCAGTGAAGCGGGGGGGACCGGGGAGCTGTTTTTT	CASSEAGGTGELFF
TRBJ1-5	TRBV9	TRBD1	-	TGTGCCAGCAGCATAGGACAGGAGACAGAGAACAACAATCAGCCCCAGCATTTT	CASSIGQETENNNQPQHF
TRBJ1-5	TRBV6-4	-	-	TGTGCCAGCAGTGACTCGCCAGACAATCAGCCCCAGCATTTT	CASSDSPDNQPQHF
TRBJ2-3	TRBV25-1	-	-	TGTGCCAGCAGTGAATTAGGCCTAACCACCACAGATACGCAGTATTTT	CASSELGLTTTDTQYF
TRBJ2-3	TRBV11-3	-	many	TGTGCCAGCAGCTTAGGGAGTCTGGCCTTCCCGAGCACAGATACGCAGTATTTT	CASSLGSLAFPSTDTQYF
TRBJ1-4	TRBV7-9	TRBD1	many	TGTGCCAGCAGCCCGTCGGGTCAGGGGGCCCTTAATGAAAAACTGTTTTTT	CASSPSGQGALNEKLFF
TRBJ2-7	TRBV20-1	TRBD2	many	TGCAGTGCTGTGGGACTAGCGGGGGTTCACTCCTACGAGCAGTACTTC	CSAVGLAGVHSYEQYF
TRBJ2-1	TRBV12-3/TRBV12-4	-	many	TGTGCCAGCAAGACGGTCGGGCGGGGTCACCCCTCCTACAATGAGCAGTTCTTC	CASKTVGRGHPSYNEQFF
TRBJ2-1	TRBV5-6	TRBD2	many	TGTGCCAGCAGCTTGTCACTAGCGGCGTACAATGAGCAGTTCTTC	CASSLSLAAYNEQFF
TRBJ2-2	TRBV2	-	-	TGTGCCAGCTCCGGGGGACAGTTTCGCGGGGGAGGGGAGCTGTTTTTT	CASSGGQFRGGGELFF
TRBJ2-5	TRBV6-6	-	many	TGTGCCAGCAGACTACTATCGGGGCACATGGGGCAAGAGACCCAGTACTTC	CASRLLSGHMGQETQYF
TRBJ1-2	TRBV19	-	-	TGTGCCAGTAGTATTTGGGGGGCGGGCTACACCTTC	CASSIWGAGYTF
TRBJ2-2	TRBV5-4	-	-	TGTGCCAGCAGCTTGGACCCGGTAAGCACCGGGGATCTGTTTTTT	CASSLDPVSTGDLFF
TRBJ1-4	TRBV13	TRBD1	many	TGTGCCAGCAGCCCGGACAGGGACAATGAAAAACTGTTTTTT	CASSPDRDNEKLFF
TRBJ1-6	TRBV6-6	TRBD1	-	TGTGCCAGCAGGACAGGGCGGAATAATTCACCCCTCCACTTT	CASRTGRNNSPLHF
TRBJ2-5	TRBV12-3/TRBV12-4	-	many	TGTGCCAGCAGTTTTGGGGACGACAGATACCAAGAGACCCAGTACTTC	CASSFGDDRYQETQYF
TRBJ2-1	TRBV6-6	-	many	TGTGCCAGCAGTACCCGAGAGGGCAATGAGCAGTTCTTC	CASSTREGNEQFF
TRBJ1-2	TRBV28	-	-	TGTGCCAGCAGTCCCCTGGGGGGGGGCTATGGCTACACCTTC	CASSPLGGGYGYTF
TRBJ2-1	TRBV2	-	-	TGTGCCAGCAGTGAAACAGTAACCTACAATGAGCAGTTCTTC	CASSETVTYNEQFF
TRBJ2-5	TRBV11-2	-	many	TGTGCCAGCAGCCCCTACTCTGAGACCCAGTACTTC	CASSPYSETQYF
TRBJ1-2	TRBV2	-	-	TGTGCCAGCAGTGAGCTAGGTAGCGATGGCTACACCTTC	CASSELGSDGYTF
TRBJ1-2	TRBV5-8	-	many	TGTGCCAGCAGCCCCCGGAGAAACCATGGCTACACCTTC	CASSPRRNHGYTF
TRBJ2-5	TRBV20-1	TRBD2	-	TGCAGTGCTAGACTAGCGGGAGAGACCCAGTACTTC	CSARLAGETQYF
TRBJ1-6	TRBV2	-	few	TGTGCCAGCAGTGGAGGACAGAACAATTCACCCCTCCACTTT	CASSGGQNNSPLHF
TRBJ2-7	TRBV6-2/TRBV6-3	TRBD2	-	TGTGCCAGCAGTTACTCGAGGACTAGGGCCTACGAGCAGTACTTC	CASSYSRTRAYEQYF
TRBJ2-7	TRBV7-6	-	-	TGTGCCAGCAGCTTAGCCGCTACTCGCTCCTACGAGCAGTACTTC	CASSLAATRSYEQYF
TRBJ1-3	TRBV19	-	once	TGTGCCAGTAGTATGGCGCTTACTTCTGGAAACACCATATATTTT	CASSMALTSGNTIYF
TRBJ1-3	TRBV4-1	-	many	TGCGCCAGCAGCCAAGGGACCGGGGTACTCTCTGGAAACACCATATATTTT	CASSQGTGVLSGNTIYF
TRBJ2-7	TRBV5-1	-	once	TGCGCCAGCAGCTTGGGGCAGAGCTCCTACGAGCGGTACTTC	CASSLGQSSYERYF
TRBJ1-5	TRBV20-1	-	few	TGCAGTGCTAGCGATTCGGACCGACGCAATCAGCCCCAGCATTTT	CSASDSDRRNQPQHF
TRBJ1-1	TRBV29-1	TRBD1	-	TGCAGCGTTGACGGGACAGGGCAGAGGTCTGAAGCTTTCTTT	CSVDGTGQRSEAFF
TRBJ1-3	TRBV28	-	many	TGTGCCAGCAGTTCCCCCGACATAAGCTCTGGAAACACCATATATTTT	CASSSPDISSGNTIYF
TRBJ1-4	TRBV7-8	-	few	TGTGCCAGCAGCTTACAGGGTGAAAAACTGTTTTTT	CASSLQGEKLFF
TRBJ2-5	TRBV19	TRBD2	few	TGTGCCAGTAGTCCCGGGGGGAGCCCAGAGACCCAGTACTTC	CASSPGGSPETQYF
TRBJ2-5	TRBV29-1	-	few	TGCAGCGTTGAAGTAGGGCAGAAGACCCAGTACTTC	CSVEVGQKTQYF
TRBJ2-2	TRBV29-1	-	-	TGCAGCGGGTCCCAGAGTCGAACCGGGGAGCTGTTTTTT	CSGSQSRTGELFF